The 20 T cell receptor beta chains below were found in one sample sequenced in a study of long-term antiretroviral therapy in people with HIV. A v3.0 immunoSEQ assay was performed at survey level. Measured with immunoSEQ multiplex PCR; TCRdb has only the in-frame clones, and not every one. Of tens of thousands of clones listed, roughly 96% are singletons. The source material was unsorted PBMCs, sampled 3.7 years after starting antiretroviral therapy. The receptors here all came from a woman aged 50 to 60 with HIV.

The gene calls are TRBV7-8 and TRBJ2-4; possibly TRBD1 for D (5 bases). V shed 5 bases and J shed 4 bases, with 18 bases lying between them. The CDR3 totals 16 residues. Per germline, CDR1 SGHVS and CDR2 FQNEAQ. The CDR3 nucleotides read TGTGCCAGCAGCCCGCCGATCAGGGAAACGAAAAACATTCAGTACTTC. Translation gives CASSPPIRETKNIQYF.

The chain links TRBV7-2 to TRBJ2-3; 11 nucleotides agree with TRBD2. Germline V gene sequence: CDR1 SGHTA, CDR2 FQGNSA. J gave up 10 bases and V 5 bases, and 11 bases lay outside the gene matches. CDR3 length: 15 residues. The CDR3 sequence: CASSPASGGPVSQYF. DNA for the CDR3: TGTGCCAGCAGCCCGGCTAGCGGGGGGCCCGTATCGCAGTATTTT.

V gene TRBV7-3 combines with J gene TRBJ1-2; 9 bases align to TRBD1. The germline CDR1 and CDR2 sequences are SGHTA and FQGTGA. The CDR3 covers 15 residues. The trim removed 5 bases at V and 0 bases at J, leaving 4 bases unmatched. CDR3 sequence reads: CASSPRTGANYGYTF. The CDR3 coding sequence is TGTGCCAGCAGCCCAAGGACAGGGGCTAACTATGGCTACACCTTC.

For this clone: One end of the junction is discordant with germline, which a read error may explain. The rearrangement joins TRBV7-7 to TRBJ2-1; D remains unclear. Germline CDR1 SSHAT, CDR2 FNYEAQ (reference sequence). The CDR3 spans 14 residues. CDR3 sequence (DNA): TGTGCTAGCAGCTTAGGCGGAGCCAACAATGAGCAGTTCTTC. It encodes CASSLGGANNEQFF.

The chain is built from TRBV10-1 and TRBJ2-3; TRBD1 is a possible D gene (5 bases). CDR3 length equals 15 residues. The germline V and J ends were trimmed by 3 bases and 6 bases, with 16 bases remaining between them. CDR1 is WNHNN, CDR2 SYGVQD, per germline (reference sequence). CDR3 loop: CASSDGVGETDTQYF. CDR3 DNA: TGCGCCAGCAGTGATGGGGTAGGGGAAACCGATACGCAGTATTTT.

The chain combines TRBV2 with TRBJ1-5, with 10 bases aligning to TRBD1. The CDR3 loop spans 14 amino acids. The germline gives CDR1 SNHLY, CDR2 FYNNEI. J was trimmed by 3 bases and V by 9 bases; bases with no gene match: 5. CDR3 protein: CASGDRGVNQPQHF. The CDR3 DNA follows: TGTGCCAGTGGGGACAGGGGCGTCAATCAGCCCCAGCATTTT.

This chain links TRBV6-6 with TRBJ1-2, with TRBD1 identical over 8 bases. The CDR3 has 13 residues. With 7 bases clipped from V and 4 bases from J, the junction kept 5 bases outside the gene matches. Germline loops: CDR1 MNHNY, CDR2 SVGAGI (reference sequence). The CDR3 nucleotides read TGTGCCAGCACTGAGGGACAGGTCTATGGCTACACCTTC. It encodes CASTEGQVYGYTF.

The chain employs TRBV14 and TRBJ2-1; the D gene is possibly TRBD1 (6 bases). The V gene's germline CDR1 is SGHDN and CDR2 FVKESK. There are 14 residues in the CDR3. Trimming removed 4 bases from V and 4 bases from J, with 11 bases in between. The chain's CDR3 is CASSLRTEYNEQFF. The CDR3 coding sequence is TGTGCCAGCAGCCTTAGGACAGAGTACAATGAGCAGTTCTTC.

This rearrangement joins TRBV7-3 to TRBJ1-2, with D perhaps TRBD1 (5 bases). V gave up 1 base and J gave up 6 bases, with 18 bases separating them. CDR3 size: 16 residues. Germline assignment: CDR1 SGHTA and CDR2 FQGTGA. The CDR3 sequence: CASSLMGGSSFNGYTF. The CDR3 DNA sequence: TGTGCCAGCAGCTTAATGGGGGGATCAAGTTTCAATGGCTACACCTTC.

This CDR3 reads CASSFGGGSYEQYF. In DNA, the CDR3 is TGTGCCAGCAGCTTTGGGGGGGGGTCCTACGAGCAGTACTTC. The chain employs TRBV7-9 and TRBJ2-7, with 7 nucleotides matching TRBD2. The CDR3 loop spans 14 amino acids. Germline loops: CDR1 SEHNR, CDR2 FQNEAQ (reference sequence). The V and J ends lost 3 bases and 1 base, in that order; junction bases with no gene match: 3.

The chain has TRBV5-1 and TRBJ1-1; no firm D call. Germline loops: CDR1 SGHRS, CDR2 YFSETQ. V lost 0 bases to trimming and J lost 0 bases, with 15 bases between them. The CDR3 contains 17 residues. This CDR3 reads CASSLGGSVGLNTEAFF. The CDR3 DNA reads TGCGCCAGCAGCTTGGGCGGATCGGTCGGCTTGAACACTGAAGCTTTCTTT.

This chain connects TRBV30 to TRBJ2-3; the D is unclear. V was trimmed by 1 base and J by 0 bases, leaving 11 bases between them. This CDR3 comprises 15 residues. The V gene's germline CDR1 is GTSNPN and CDR2 SVGIG (reference sequence). The CDR3: CAWSGLTPSTDTQYF. DNA for the CDR3: TGTGCCTGGAGTGGGCTAACGCCTAGCACAGATACGCAGTATTTT.

This chain uses TRBV14 with TRBJ1-3; D ambiguous. V lost 0 bases and J 7 bases, leaving 13 bases between the germline ends. This CDR3 has 15 residues. Germline loops: CDR1 SGHDN, CDR2 FVKESK. In nucleotides, the CDR3 is TGTGCCAGCAGCCAAGAACTCGGCGGCTGGAACACCATATATTTT. Amino acid sequence: CASSQELGGWNTIYF.

The sample holds one count of this clone. The chain is built from TRBV9 and TRBJ2-3, with 7 nucleotides matching TRBD2. The J segment lost 1 base and the V segment lost 3 bases, leaving 17 bases of the junction unmatched. Germline V gene lookup returns CDR1 SGDLS and CDR2 YYNGEE. The CDR3 is 19 residues long. As DNA, the CDR3 is TGTGCCAGCAGCGCCCTTCCCGGGACTACCCCTCCCCGCACAGATACGCAGTATTTT. It is translated as CASSALPGTTPPRTDTQYF.

The CDR3 sequence is CASSLAEGVSTDTQYF. CDR3 sequence (DNA): TGTGCCAGCAGCTTAGCGGAGGGGGTCAGCACAGATACGCAGTATTTT. The rearrangement uses TRBV7-2 and TRBJ2-3; D possibly uses TRBD1 or TRBD2 (6 bases each). Germline V gene data show CDR1 as SGHTA and CDR2 as FQGNSA. The CDR3 has 16 amino acids. Trimming took 0 bases from V and 0 from J, leaving 10 bases between them.

Note on this clone: This sample includes further DNA sequences coding for the same CDR3. The V gene is TRBV30, the J gene TRBJ1-5; possibly TRBD1 for D (6 bases). CDR1 and CDR2 from the germline V gene are GTSNPN and SVGIG (reference sequence). The length of the CDR3 is 14 residues. Deletions cut 2 bases from V and 4 bases from J, with 12 bases between. The CDR3 loop reads CAWSKGGGNQPQHF. In DNA, the CDR3 is TGTGCCTGGAGTAAGGGAGGGGGAAATCAGCCCCAGCATTTT.

The genes are TRBV2 and TRBJ2-4; 7 bases agree with TRBD2. The CDR3 extends over 16 amino acids. After removal of 5 bases from V and 3 bases from J, the junction contained 10 bases not matched to a gene. From germline, CDR1 is SNHLY and CDR2 FYNNEI. The DNA of the CDR3 is TGTGCCAGCAGTCTCGCCGGGGGGTTGGACAAAAACATTCAGTACTTC. Its translation is CASSLAGGLDKNIQYF.

This sequence joins TRBV10-3 and TRBJ1-2; D possibly corresponds to TRBD1 (6 bases). Trimming pared 8 bases from V and 4 bases from J, leaving 20 bases between. Per germline, CDR1 ENHRY and CDR2 SYGVKD. The CDR3 runs 15 residues. CDR3 nucleotides: TGTGCCATCGGAGAAGAAACGACAGGTATCTATGGCTACACCTTC. Residues: CAIGEETTGIYGYTF.

This rearrangement joins TRBV27 to TRBJ2-5; D ambiguous. The CDR3 has 12 residues. The germline V gene has CDR1 MNHEY and CDR2 SMNVEV (reference sequence). Trimming took off 6 bases at V and 5 bases at J, with 10 bases between the two ends. The CDR3 DNA is TGTGCCAGCAGCCCCCGACCCGAGACCCAGTACTTC. As protein: CASSPRPETQYF.

The chain carries TRBV30 and TRBJ2-7; possible D gene TRBD2, 7 bases. The germline CDR1 and CDR2 sequences are GTSNPN and SVGIG (reference sequence). Trimming stripped 0 bases from V and 4 bases from J, with 13 bases between. CDR3 length: 14 amino acids. The CDR3 reads CAWSVLAGAYEQYF. In nucleotides, the CDR3 is TGTGCCTGGAGTGTACTCGCGGGGGCGTACGAGCAGTACTTC.